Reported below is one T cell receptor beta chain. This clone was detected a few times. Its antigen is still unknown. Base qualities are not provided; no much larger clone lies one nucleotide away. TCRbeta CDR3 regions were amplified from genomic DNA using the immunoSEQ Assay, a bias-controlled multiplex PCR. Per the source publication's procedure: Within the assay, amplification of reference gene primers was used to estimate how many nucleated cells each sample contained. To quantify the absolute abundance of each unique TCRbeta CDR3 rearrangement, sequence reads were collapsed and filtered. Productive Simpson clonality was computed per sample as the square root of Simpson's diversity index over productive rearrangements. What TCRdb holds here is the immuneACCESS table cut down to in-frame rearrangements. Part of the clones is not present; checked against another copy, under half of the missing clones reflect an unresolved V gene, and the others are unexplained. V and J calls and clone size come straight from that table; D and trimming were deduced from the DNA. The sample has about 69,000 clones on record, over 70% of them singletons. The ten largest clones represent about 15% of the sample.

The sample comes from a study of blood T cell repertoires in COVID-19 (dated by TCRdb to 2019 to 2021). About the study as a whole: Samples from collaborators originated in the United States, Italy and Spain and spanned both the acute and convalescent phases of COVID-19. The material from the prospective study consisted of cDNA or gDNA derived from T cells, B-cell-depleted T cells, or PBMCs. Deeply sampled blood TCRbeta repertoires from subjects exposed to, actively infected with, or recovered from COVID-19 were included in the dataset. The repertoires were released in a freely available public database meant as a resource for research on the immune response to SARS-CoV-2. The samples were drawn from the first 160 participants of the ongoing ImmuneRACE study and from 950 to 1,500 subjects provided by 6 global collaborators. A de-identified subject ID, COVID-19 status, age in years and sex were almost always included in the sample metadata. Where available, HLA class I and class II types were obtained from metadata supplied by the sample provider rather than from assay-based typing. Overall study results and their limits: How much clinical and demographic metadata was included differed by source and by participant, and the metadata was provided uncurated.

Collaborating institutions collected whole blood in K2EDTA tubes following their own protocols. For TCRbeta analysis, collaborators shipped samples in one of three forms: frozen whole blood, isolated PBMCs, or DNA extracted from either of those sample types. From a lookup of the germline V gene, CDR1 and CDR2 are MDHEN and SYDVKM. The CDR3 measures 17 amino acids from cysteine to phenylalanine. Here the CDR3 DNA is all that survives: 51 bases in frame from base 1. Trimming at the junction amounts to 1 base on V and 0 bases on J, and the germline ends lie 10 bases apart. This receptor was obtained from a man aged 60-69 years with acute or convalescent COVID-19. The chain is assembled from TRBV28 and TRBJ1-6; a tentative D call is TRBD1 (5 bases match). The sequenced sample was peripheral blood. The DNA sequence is TGTGCCAGCAGTTTATCTCGGGGGAGCTCCTATAATTCACCCCTCCACTTT. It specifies CASSLSRGSSYNSPLHF. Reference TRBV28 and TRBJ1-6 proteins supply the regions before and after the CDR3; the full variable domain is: DVKVTQSSRYLVKRTGEKVFLECVQDMDHENMFWYRQDPGLGLRLIYFSYDVKMKEKGDIPEGYSVSREKKERFSLILESASTNQTSMYLCASSLSRGSSYNSPLHFGNGTRLTVT.